Each of the 17 T cell receptor beta chains below was sequenced from the same sample in a study of spatial heterogeneity in lung cancer. Whole-study results and caveats: Within tumors, counts of expanded alpha and beta TCRs tracked tumor mutation counts.

Time point of the sample: sample taken at primary tumor resection. The antigens for these receptors are not known. A single record per CDR3 protein comes from TCRdb applying MiXCR to the 5' RACE reads. The sample shows roughly 5,000 distinct CDR3 sequences, roughly 22% of them seen only once. The sample in question was lung tumor tissue, obtained at surgery. The source is a male donor with early-stage non-small cell lung cancer.

Within the sample, this clonotype is medium-sized. The chain joins TRBV7-9 to TRBJ2-1; 7 nucleotides match TRBD2. The germline CDR1 and CDR2 sequences are SEHNR and FQNEAQ (reference sequence). Losses at the gene ends were 1 base for V and 8 bases for J; bases not matched to a gene: 5. The CDR3 has 14 amino acids. As DNA, the CDR3 is TGTGCCAGCAGCTTAGGCGGGAGTCATGATGAGCAGTTCTTC. Amino acids: CASSLGGSHDEQFF.

Ten or more counts support this clonotype. The chain couples TRBV5-6 to TRBJ2-1; D is perhaps TRBD2 (6 bases). V was pared by 2 bases and J by 3 bases, with 12 bases between. This CDR3 has 15 amino acids. Looked up from germline, CDR1 is SGHDT and CDR2 is YYEEEE. The CDR3 DNA reads as TGTGCCAGCAGCTTTACGGGACTTCTCTACAATGAGCAGTTCTTC. This encodes CASSFTGLLYNEQFF.

This clonotype has just a few counts. J is TRBJ2-7 and V is TRBV20-1; 7 nucleotides align to TRBD2. The CDR3 runs to 11 residues. J gave up 7 bases and V 2 bases, and 2 bases lay outside the gene matches. The germline CDR1 and CDR2 sequences are DFQATT and SNEGSKA (reference sequence). CDR3 region: CSARREGEQYF. The CDR3 DNA reads as TGCAGTGCTAGAAGGGAGGGTGAGCAGTACTTC.

The chain uses TRBV28 and TRBJ1-2; D is ambiguous. CDR1 is MDHEN, CDR2 SYDVKM, per germline. CDR3 length equals 15 residues. Deletions cut 4 bases from V and 2 bases from J, with 14 bases between. The CDR3 sequence is CASSSGGRLNYGYTF. The DNA of the CDR3 is TGTGCCAGCAGTTCCGGCGGGAGACTGAACTATGGCTACACCTTC.

By share, this clonotype counts as medium-sized. This chain joins TRBV27 and TRBJ2-2; 7 nucleotides match TRBD2. Germline loops: CDR1 MNHEY, CDR2 SMNVEV (reference sequence). Trimming took 6 bases from V and 6 from J; bases not matched to a gene: 7. The CDR3 is made up of 14 amino acids. CDR3 sequence (DNA): TGTGCCAGCAGGCCGGGACTAACGGCCGGGGAGCTGTTTTTT. Translating it yields CASRPGLTAGELFF.

This clonotype was seen only a few times. The chain joins TRBV11-1 to TRBJ2-5, with D unresolved. The CDR3 loop spans 13 amino acids. Trimming shortened V by 5 bases and J by 2 bases, and 9 bases separated the two germline ends. The germline V gene encodes CDR1 SGHAT and CDR2 FQDESV (reference sequence). The chain's CDR3 is CASSIQQQETQYF. DNA of the CDR3: TGTGCCAGCAGCATACAGCAGCAAGAGACCCAGTACTTC.

The gene calls are TRBV20-1 and TRBJ2-5, with D tentatively TRBD1 or TRBD2 (5 bases each). Trimming left V 5 bases short and J 3 bases short, with 16 bases between. The length of the CDR3 is 14 residues. From germline, CDR1 is DFQATT and CDR2 SNEGSKA (reference sequence). In DNA form, the CDR3 reads TGCAGTGCTCCCAGACTTGGGACGGAAGAGACCCAGTACTTC. It specifies CSAPRLGTEETQYF.

The chain joins TRBV30 to TRBJ2-3; D is perhaps TRBD1 (5 bases). This CDR3 has 15 amino acids. Germline V gene lookup returns CDR1 GTSNPN and CDR2 SVGIG (reference sequence). The germline V and J ends were trimmed by 0 bases and 4 bases, with 14 bases remaining between them. CDR3 DNA: TGTGCCTGGAGTGTACAGAGGACACCGGCAGATACGCAGTATTTT. Amino acid sequence: CAWSVQRTPADTQYF.

By share of the sample, this clonotype is medium-sized (0.01 to 0.1%). The CDR3 here is CASKTGTGTTEAFF. In nucleotides, the CDR3 is TGTGCCAGCAAGACCGGGACAGGGACGACTGAAGCTTTCTTT. The chain is built from TRBV5-6 and TRBJ1-1; 9 bases map to TRBD1. The V segment lost 6 bases and the J segment 5 bases; nucleotides outside the gene matches: 8. The CDR3 runs to 14 residues. Germline V gives CDR1 SGHDT, CDR2 YYEEEE.

This clonotype was counted ten times or more. This chain links TRBV29-1 with TRBJ1-2; D unclear. Germline-derived CDR1 and CDR2 are SQVTM and ANQGSEA. This CDR3 has 12 amino acids. Trimming pared 3 bases from V and 4 bases from J, leaving 9 bases between. Here the CDR3 reads CSVDGSLYGYTF. In DNA, the CDR3 is TGCAGCGTTGACGGAAGCCTCTATGGCTACACCTTC.

This clonotype was recorded a few times. This rearrangement joins TRBV30 to TRBJ1-5; D is unclear. The CDR3 extends over 14 amino acids. Germline-derived CDR1 and CDR2 are GTSNPN and SVGIG (reference sequence). The V and J ends lost 3 bases and 3 bases respectively, with 12 bases between them. The CDR3 sequence is CAWSLDGTNQPQHF. The CDR3, as DNA: TGTGCCTGGAGCCTGGACGGAACCAATCAGCCCCAGCATTTT.

This clonotype was counted only a few times. The chain has TRBV7-2 and TRBJ2-6; tentatively, D is TRBD1 (5 bases). Germline V gives CDR1 SGHTA, CDR2 FQGNSA. The CDR3 extends over 16 amino acids. Trimming left V 1 base short and J 4 bases short, with 11 bases between. CDR3 loop: CASSLVQGSGANVLTF. The CDR3 DNA is TGTGCCAGCAGCTTAGTGCAGGGTTCCGGGGCCAACGTCCTGACTTTC.

This clonotype qualifies as medium-sized (0.01 to 0.1%). The CDR3 bases are TGTGCCAGCAGTTTCCGTCGGTTGGAGCAGTACTTC. It is translated as CASSFRRLEQYF. V is TRBV12-3 or TRBV12-4 and J is TRBJ2-7; D uncertain. The V gene lost 3 bases and the J gene lost 7 bases, with 10 bases spanning the gap. The CDR3 has 12 amino acids.

This clonotype counts as medium-sized. The gene calls are TRBV7-6 and TRBJ2-2; the match to TRBD1 covers 7 bases. V trimming: 0 bases; J trimming: 2 bases; junction bases outside the gene matches: 6. This CDR3 spans 17 amino acids. CDR1 is SGHVS and CDR2 is FNYEAQ in the germline V gene. The CDR3 nucleotides are TGTGCCAGCAGCTTAGCGCGAGACAGGGTTAACACCGGGGAGCTGTTTTTT. Translating it yields CASSLARDRVNTGELFF.

This clonotype was recorded at least ten times. V usage is TRBV12-3 or TRBV12-4 and J usage is TRBJ2-3; D gene unclear. The CDR3 has 13 amino acids. Trimming took off 5 bases at V and 0 bases at J, with 6 bases between the two ends. The CDR3 loop is CASSPVSTDTQYF. Here the CDR3 DNA reads TGTGCCAGCAGTCCCGTCAGCACAGATACGCAGTATTTT.

CDR3 nucleotide sequence: TGTGCCAGCATCCGACTAGCGGGAGTTCCCGGGGAGCTGTTTTTT. It encodes CASIRLAGVPGELFF. The genes are TRBV4-2 and TRBJ2-2; 12 bases fit TRBD2. The CDR3 is 15 amino acids. Germline V lookup: CDR1 LGHNA, CDR2 YNFKEQ. V lost 7 bases, J lost 6 bases, and 6 bases stayed unmatched.

The chain recombines TRBV20-1 with TRBJ2-2, with D possibly being TRBD1 (5 bases). This CDR3 has 14 amino acids. Germline V lookup: CDR1 DFQATT, CDR2 SNEGSKA (reference sequence). Trimming removed 6 bases at V and 7 bases at J, with 18 bases between. As DNA, the CDR3 is TGCAGTGCCCTTGGTACAGGTCCCGACGGGGAGCTGTTTTTT. This encodes CSALGTGPDGELFF.